This is a list of T cell receptor beta chains from one sample in a study of CD8 T cells in ankylosing spondylitis. Each CDR3 protein is one row after TCRdb ran MiXCR on the 5' RACE reads. Among about 440,000 distinct CDR3 sequences, more than 15% were seen once, and the ten largest hold approximately 1%. The sample taken for sequencing was blood, either unsorted or a sorted T cell fraction (not recorded which). The receptors originated from a male donor with ankylosing spondylitis. Both conserved end residues are part of each CDR3. Not all rows give a size; the values are once, few, many and, for expanded clones, a class.

j_call v_call clone_size cdr3_aa
TRBJ2-1 TRBV5-1 NA CASSTQGHEQFF
TRBJ1-5 TRBV18 few CASSLGQAGNQPQHF
TRBJ1-1 TRBV25-1 NA CASSEFGGHDTEAFF
TRBJ2-3 TRBV5-5 NA CASSLQWTGFSTDTQYF
TRBJ2-3 TRBV10-3 many CAISEETSGSNTQYF
TRBJ2-1 TRBV20-1 NA CSQGGSYNEQFF
TRBJ2-5 TRBV12-5 NA CASGLVGVQETQYF
TRBJ2-6 TRBV9 many CASSFRGTSGSGANVLTF
TRBJ2-7 TRBV11-2 few CASSPHPRNLTSYEQYF
TRBJ1-2 TRBV12-3/TRBV12-4 many CATLGNYGYTF
TRBJ2-5 TRBV15 NA CATSRGPGQGASETQYF
TRBJ2-2 TRBV9 NA CASSGAGEGIGELFF
TRBJ2-3 TRBV20-1 few CSARPLGGTSGRTDTQYF
TRBJ2-2 TRBV12-3/TRBV12-4 NA CAARDRVDGELFF
TRBJ2-1 TRBV5-6 many CASSFGRGSSYNEQFF
TRBJ1-2 TRBV27 NA CASRTVNYGYTF
TRBJ2-3 TRBV27 NA CASSLRRAEDTQYF
TRBJ2-3 TRBV6-4 NA CASSDFPRVDTQYF
TRBJ2-1 TRBV5-1 NA CASSRTGESEQFF
TRBJ2-3 TRBV11-2 NA CASSKGTSGGDRADTQYF
TRBJ2-5 TRBV12-3/TRBV12-4 few CASSPLGPWETQYF
TRBJ1-6 TRBV12-3/TRBV12-4 NA CASSWGQNNSPLHF
TRBJ2-6 TRBV4-2 few CASSQDSTASGANVLTF
TRBJ2-5 TRBV7-2 NA CASSFRGTGMRETQYF
TRBJ1-2 TRBV12-3/TRBV12-4 NA CASSLKDRGRGYTF
TRBJ1-3 TRBV20-1 NA CSARDSHSGNTIYF
TRBJ2-1 TRBV6-1 NA CASTDIARGGEQFF
TRBJ2-5 TRBV20-1 many CSASVTGQETQYF
TRBJ2-7 TRBV6-1 NA CASRGGGGSYEQYF
TRBJ1-3 TRBV3-1 NA CASSQDGGSGNTIYF
TRBJ1-5 TRBV12-3/TRBV12-4 NA CASSLGGQGGDQPQHF
TRBJ2-7 TRBV6-1 few CASSAYEQYF
TRBJ2-5 TRBV29-1 few CSVEDTGQGKYF
TRBJ2-2 TRBV28 NA CASRPLPRSGELFF
TRBJ2-3 TRBV25-1 NA CASSRGRGLGGTDTQYF
TRBJ2-7 TRBV5-1 many CASSTTGVRYEQYF
TRBJ2-4 TRBV6-5 few CASSYLLSRTSAKNIQYF
TRBJ2-5 TRBV9 few CASSPGTSGTETQYF
TRBJ2-5 TRBV7-9 NA CASSLSRGGTETQYF
TRBJ2-2 TRBV4-1 NA CASSQDQGIANTGELFF
TRBJ1-4 TRBV19 NA CASRKTSHEKLFF
TRBJ2-5 TRBV12-3/TRBV12-4 NA CASSFRLNGGETQYF
TRBJ2-2 TRBV3-1 few CASSHPKNTGELFF
TRBJ2-2 TRBV20-1 few CSASIAGVYTGELFF
TRBJ2-5 TRBV6-6 NA CASSYPETGFQYF
TRBJ1-2 TRBV20-1 NA CSALPIPGKIYGYTF
TRBJ2-1 TRBV7-2 NA CASSPPGENIEQFF
TRBJ2-2 TRBV20-1 few CSARDPGQGRTGELFF
TRBJ2-1 TRBV6-1 NA CASRPSPRTVNEQFF
TRBJ1-2 TRBV4-3 NA CASSQAAFGPAPYGYTF
TRBJ2-1 TRBV7-2 many CASRETSYYNEQFF
TRBJ2-3 TRBV19 NA CASSMDLAGDTQYF
TRBJ1-5 TRBV4-1 NA CASSQERTQPQRF
TRBJ1-2 TRBV11-2 many CASSATGTSYGYTF
TRBJ2-1 TRBV6-2/TRBV6-3 many CASTPGGRGGNEQFF